The 9 T cell receptor beta chains below were found in one sample sequenced in a study of identifying expanded T cells in peripheral blood. Generated by immunoSEQ multiplex PCR, the TCRdb table keeps only in-frame clones and is missing some. The sample carries about 130,000 clones, 86% recorded once. The sample comprised blood. These receptors were collected from a person between 18 and 70 years old in good health.

This rearrangement joins TRBV2 to TRBJ1-6; TRBD1 matches 7 bases. Per germline, CDR1 SNHLY and CDR2 FYNNEI. J was trimmed by 7 bases and V by 7 bases; bases with no gene match: 10. CDR3 size: 15 residues. The CDR3 loop is CASTSKGQSNSPLHF. The CDR3, as DNA: TGTGCCAGCACCTCGAAGGGACAGAGCAATTCACCCCTCCACTTT.

This rearrangement joins TRBV7-7 to TRBJ2-5; 8 nucleotides line up with TRBD1. Germline values: CDR1 SSHAT, CDR2 FNYEAQ (reference sequence). There are 17 residues in the CDR3. J gave up 5 bases and V 5 bases, and 16 bases lay outside the gene matches. CDR3 protein: CASSPSRDRTGRETQYF. The CDR3 DNA reads TGTGCCAGCAGCCCGTCCCGGGACAGGACGGGCCGTGAGACCCAGTACTTC.

The CDR3 spells CASSASGGANVLTF. CDR3 nucleotide sequence: TGTGCCAGCAGCGCCTCCGGTGGGGCCAACGTCCTGACTTTC. This chain joins TRBV9 and TRBJ2-6; no clear D. The CDR3 extends over 14 amino acids. The V and J ends lost 3 bases and 3 bases respectively, with 7 bases between them. Germline V gene lookup returns CDR1 SGDLS and CDR2 YYNGEE.

This chain uses TRBV5-4 with TRBJ1-2; D unclear. Germline loops: CDR1 SGHNT, CDR2 YYREEE (reference sequence). Trimming cost V 4 bases and J 4 bases, with 20 bases left between them. The CDR3 is 16 amino acids. The CDR3 here is CASSPPVGLRTYGYTF. The CDR3 DNA reads as TGTGCCAGCAGCCCCCCGGTCGGACTTCGGACCTATGGCTACACCTTC.

This clone appeared a single time. The rearrangement links TRBV7-3 to TRBJ2-5; 7 bases match TRBD2. V lost 2 bases, J lost 5 bases, and 2 bases stayed unmatched. The CDR3 runs 13 residues. Germline-derived CDR1 and CDR2 are SGHTA and FQGTGA. Written as DNA, the CDR3 is TGTGCCAGCAGCTTAGGGGAGGGCGAGACCCAGTACTTC. Encoded protein: CASSLGEGETQYF. The whole variable domain, filled in from reference TRBV7-3 and TRBJ2-5, reads GAGVSQTPSNKVTEKGKYVELRCDPISGHTALYWYRQSLGQGPEFLIYFQGTGAADDSGLPNDRFFAVRPEGSVSTLKIQRTERGDSAVYLCASSLGEGETQYFGPGTRLLVL.

The rearrangement uses TRBV11-2 and TRBJ2-7; the D gene is possibly TRBD2 (5 bases). CDR1 is SGHAT, CDR2 FQNNGV, per germline. V lost 1 base to trimming and J lost 3 bases, with 7 bases between them. The CDR3 sequence is 13 residues long. Written as DNA, the CDR3 is TGTGCCAGCAGCTTAGGAGACTACTACGAGCAGTACTTC. It is translated as CASSLGDYYEQYF.

The chain uses TRBV9 and TRBJ1-5; no reliable D call. Deletions cut 0 bases from V and 5 bases from J, with 6 bases between. Germline V lookup: CDR1 SGDLS, CDR2 YYNGEE. The CDR3 is 13 amino acids. The CDR3, as DNA: TGTGCCAGCAGCGTAGGGGGATATCAGCCCCAGCATTTT. Its translation is CASSVGGYQPQHF.

The chain recombines TRBV25-1 with TRBJ2-3; 9 bases align to TRBD1. This CDR3 has 14 amino acids. The trim removed 2 bases at V and 3 bases at J, leaving 0 bases unmatched. The germline gives CDR1 MGHDK, CDR2 SYGVNS. The chain's CDR3 is CASSEGQGTDTQYF. The CDR3 DNA reads as TGTGCCAGCAGTGAAGGACAGGGGACAGATACGCAGTATTTT.

The chain combines TRBV19 with TRBJ2-1; D ambiguous. The V end lost 3 bases, the J end lost 7 bases, and 7 bases lay between the germline ends. The CDR3 is made up of 12 amino acids. Per germline, CDR1 LNHDA and CDR2 SQIVND (reference sequence). The CDR3 region is CASSIKKNEQFF. CDR3 DNA: TGTGCCAGTAGTATTAAGAAAAATGAGCAGTTCTTC.